This T cell receptor beta chain was sequenced for a study of cytotoxic CD8 clonotypes in ibrutinib-treated CLL. Study results and caveats: Different sampling times were used for sustained-remission and progressing patients. Having risen at ibrutinib response, clonality had fallen back toward baseline by progression.

To note about this clone: Its antigen is unknown.

TCRdb's table, derived via immunoSEQ multiplex PCR, lists solely in-frame clones and lacks some. The table has roughly 76,000 clones, 70% to 90% seen once; the top ten hold less than 9%. V lost 3 bases to trimming and J lost 4 bases, with 10 bases between them. Germline V lookup: CDR1 SGHDT, CDR2 YYEEEE. This CDR3 spans 13 amino acids. With cryopreserved PBMCs as the source, roughly 2 micrograms of genomic DNA went to TCR beta libraries. This chain uses TRBV5-6 with TRBJ2-5; no firm D call. Sequencing was performed on PBMCs, taken at disease progression, from a patient treated with ibrutinib. The sequence was collected from a human donor with chronic lymphocytic leukemia. The CDR3 bases are TGTGCCAGCAGCTCCGGTGCAGTAGAGACCCAGTACTTC. It yields the protein CASSSGAVETQYF.